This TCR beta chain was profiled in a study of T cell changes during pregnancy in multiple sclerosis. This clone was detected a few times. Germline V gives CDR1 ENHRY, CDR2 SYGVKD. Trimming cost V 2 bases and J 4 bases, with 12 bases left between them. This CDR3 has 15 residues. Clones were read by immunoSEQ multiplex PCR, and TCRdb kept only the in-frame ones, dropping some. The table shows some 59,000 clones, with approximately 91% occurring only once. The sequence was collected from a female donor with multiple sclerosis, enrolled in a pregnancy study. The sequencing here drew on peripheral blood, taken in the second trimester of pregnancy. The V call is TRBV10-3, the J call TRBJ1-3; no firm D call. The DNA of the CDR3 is TGTGCCATCAGTGAGGAATGGGCCAGCGGAAACACCATATATTTT. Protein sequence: CAISEEWASGNTIYF.